This T cell receptor beta chain was recovered during a study (dated by TCRdb to 2013 to 2016). For context, the study as a whole: The study set out to test whether tumor-infiltrating Tregs in breast cancer get recruited from blood Tregs or are instead converted in situ from other CD4+ T cell subsets. Overall study outcomes, separate from this receptor: Tumor-infiltrating Treg TCR alpha and beta sequences overlapped most with tumor naive CD4+ T cells, then with blood naive CD4+ T cells. Validation in the larger cohort was restricted to a single TCR beta V-J rearrangement rather than whole repertoires. Tumor memory CD4+ T cell TCR gene usage clustered with blood and lymph node memory CD4+ cells and lymph node naive CD4+ cells.

Cells that were CD4+CD25+CD127-/low were the ones isolated as Tregs. Tregs, naive and memory CD4+ T cells from tumor, blood and ipsilateral draining lymph nodes of 5 or 6 breast cancer patients underwent full-length TCR alpha and beta sequencing. Tumor tissue and lymph nodes obtained by ipsilateral axillary dissection were perfused with PBS, cut into small pieces and digested using collagenase I and hyaluronidase. Sorted cell populations were confirmed by FACS to exceed 90% purity. CDR1 and CDR2 are drawn from the germline V gene: LGHNA, YNFKEQ. The V end loses 3 bases and the J end loses 4 bases, and a stretch of 8 bases separates them. The cysteine opens and the phenylalanine closes a CDR3 of 13 amino acids. The entry retains the CDR3 DNA only, 39 bases that are in frame from base 1. A note on this clonotype: Its antigen has not been determined. Per-base quality was not reported, and no clone a single base away is much larger than it.

Full-length TCR variable regions were amplified by 5' RACE PCR with constant-region reverse primers, and semi-nested PCR with Nested Universal Primer A was subsequently performed. Using the ReliaPrep RNA Cell Miniprep System, total RNA was extracted, and the SMARTer RACE 5'/3' Kit was then used to reverse transcribe the RNA into 5'RACE-ready cDNA. Multiplex adaptors were used to barcode the full-length TCR alpha and beta libraries, which were then sequenced on an Illumina MiSeq. The original methods were these. For each of nine subset-tissue groups, sequencing data from the five patients were pooled, and the groups were then compared using unsupervised clustering of TCR gene usage. The Morisita-Horn index, with shared sequences weighted by their contribution to each repertoire, was used to calculate repertoire similarity. The public reads were quality trimmed at Q25 with fastp and then assembled into clones with MiXCR by TCRdb, keeping productive beta chains. Identical CDR3 proteins give one entry, which carries the most common genes and DNA. These V and J calls rely on TCRdb rather than the paper's analysis. Counted in this sample were about 32,000 distinct CDR3 sequences; over 20% of them appeared once. The ten largest clones represent 2% to 2.5% of the sample.

Sequenced material: tumor-infiltrating Tregs sorted from the breast tumor. The sequence derives from a female donor with breast cancer. The chain was built from TRBV4-2 and TRBJ2-3, with an unclear D gene assignment. CDR3 protein: CASSQGPADTQYF. DNA sequence: TGTGCCAGCAGCCAGGGCCCCGCAGATACGCAGTATTTT.